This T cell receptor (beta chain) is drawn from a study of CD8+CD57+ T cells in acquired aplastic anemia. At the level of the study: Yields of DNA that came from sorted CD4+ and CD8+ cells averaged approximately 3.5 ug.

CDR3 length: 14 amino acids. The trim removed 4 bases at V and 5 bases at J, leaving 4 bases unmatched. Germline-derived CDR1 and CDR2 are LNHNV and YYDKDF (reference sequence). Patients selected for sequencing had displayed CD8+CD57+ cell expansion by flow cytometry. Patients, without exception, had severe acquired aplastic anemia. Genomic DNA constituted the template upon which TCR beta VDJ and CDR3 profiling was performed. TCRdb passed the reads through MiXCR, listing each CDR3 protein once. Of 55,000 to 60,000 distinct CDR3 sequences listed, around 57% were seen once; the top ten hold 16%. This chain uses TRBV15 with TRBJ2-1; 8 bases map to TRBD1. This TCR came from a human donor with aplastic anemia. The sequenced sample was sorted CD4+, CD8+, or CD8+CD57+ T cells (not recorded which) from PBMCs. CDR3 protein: CATSTGQVNNEQFF. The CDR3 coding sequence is TGTGCCACCAGCACGGGACAGGTAAACAATGAGCAGTTCTTC. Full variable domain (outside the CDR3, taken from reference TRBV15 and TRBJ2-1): DAMVIQNPRYQVTQFGKPVTLSCSQTLNHNVMYWYQQKSSQAPKLLFHYYDKDFNNEADTPDNFQSRRPNTSFCFLDIRSPGLGDTAMYLCATSTGQVNNEQFFGPGTRLTVL.